Below are 13 T cell receptor beta chains sequenced from a single sample in a study of T cell changes during pregnancy in multiple sclerosis. Measured with immunoSEQ multiplex PCR; TCRdb has only the in-frame clones, and not every one. The table shows about 36,000 clones, with more than 75% occurring only once. The sample was CD8+ T cells from peripheral blood mononuclear cells, taken in the third trimester of pregnancy. Every receptor here comes from a female donor with multiple sclerosis, enrolled in a pregnancy study.

The chain links TRBV27 to TRBJ1-1, with D maybe TRBD1 (5 bases). V was trimmed by 5 bases and J by 0 bases, leaving 13 bases between them. Germline CDR1 and CDR2: MNHEY and SMNVEV (reference sequence). The CDR3 is 15 amino acids. Here the CDR3 DNA reads TGTGCCAGCAGTCCCCTGGCAGGGATGAACACTGAAGCTTTCTTT. Amino acid sequence: CASSPLAGMNTEAFF.

This chain uses TRBV27 with TRBJ2-5; 7 bases are shared with TRBD1. CDR3 length: 13 amino acids. Germline V gene data show CDR1 as MNHEY and CDR2 as SMNVEV (reference sequence). J lost 5 bases, V lost 2 bases, and 2 bases had no gene match. CDR3: CASSLPDRETQYF. CDR3 nucleotides: TGTGCCAGCAGTTTACCGGACAGGGAGACCCAGTACTTC.

The chain carries TRBV7-2 and TRBJ2-1; 7 nucleotides line up with TRBD1. The germline gives CDR1 SGHTA, CDR2 FQGNSA. V shed 5 bases and J 9 bases; nucleotides not matched to a gene: 16. The CDR3 length is 16 residues. The CDR3 sequence: CASSISTGAEGLEQFF. The CDR3 DNA follows: TGTGCCAGCAGCATATCAACAGGGGCGGAAGGACTTGAGCAGTTCTTC.

This rearrangement joins TRBV29-1 to TRBJ2-7, with D perhaps matching TRBD2 (5 bases). Trimming took off 2 bases at V and 0 bases at J, with 8 bases between the two ends. Germline CDR1 and CDR2: SQVTM and ANQGSEA. There are 13 residues in the CDR3. The CDR3 loop is CSVERESSYEQYF. CDR3 nucleotides: TGCAGCGTTGAAAGGGAGAGCTCCTACGAGCAGTACTTC.

A word on this clone: A far larger clone is only one base removed, so a read error is likely. The J gene is TRBJ2-7, the V gene TRBV6-4, with D tentatively TRBD1 (6 bases). The CDR3 totals 15 residues. Germline-derived CDR1 and CDR2 are MRHNA and SNTAGT. With 3 bases removed from V and 0 bases from J, the gap between germline ends came to 12 bases. CDR3 bases: TGTGCCAGCAGTGAGTCCCCGGACAGCTCCTACGAGCAGTACTTC. Protein product: CASSESPDSSYEQYF.

Judged by abundance, this clone is medium-sized. V gene TRBV7-3 combines with J gene TRBJ1-5; possibly TRBD1 for D (5 bases). The CDR3 is 16 amino acids. The V end was cut by 1 base, the J end by 5 bases, with 15 bases between. Germline lookup yields CDR1 SGHTA and CDR2 FQGTGA. The CDR3 loop reads CASSLRRGRPHQPQHF. The CDR3 DNA follows: TGTGCCAGCAGCTTAAGGCGGGGGAGACCCCATCAGCCCCAGCATTTT. The entire variable domain, with the rest obtained from reference TRBV7-3 and TRBJ1-5, is as follows: GAGVSQTPSNKVTEKGKYVELRCDPISGHTALYWYRQSLGQGPEFLIYFQGTGAADDSGLPNDRFFAVRPEGSVSTLKIQRTERGDSAVYLCASSLRRGRPHQPQHFGDGTRLSIL.

The CDR3 coding sequence is TGTGCCAGTAGCTCTACCGGGACACGGGTCTCATTTTCCAACGTCCTGACTTTC. Protein product: CASSSTGTRVSFSNVLTF. This chain links TRBV19 with TRBJ2-6, with a possible D match to TRBD1 (6 bases). Looked up from germline, CDR1 is LNHDA and CDR2 is SQIVND (reference sequence). Trimming removed 6 bases from V and 8 bases from J, with 26 bases in between. The CDR3 has 18 amino acids.

The rearrangement links TRBV28 to TRBJ1-5; no clear D gene. The V gene's germline CDR1 is MDHEN and CDR2 SYDVKM. Trimming took off 5 bases at V and 0 bases at J, with 5 bases between the two ends. CDR3 size: 13 residues. Written as DNA, the CDR3 is TGTGCCAGCAGTCCCTATAGCAATCAGCCCCAGCATTTT. Amino acids: CASSPYSNQPQHF.

V gene TRBV2 combines with J gene TRBJ2-7, with 12 positions matching TRBD1. Germline V gene lookup returns CDR1 SNHLY and CDR2 FYNNEI. This CDR3 contains 14 residues. V dropped 6 bases and J dropped 4; count of bases not matched to a gene: 4. CDR3 sequence: CASSAGQGAYEQYF. The CDR3 DNA sequence: TGTGCCAGCAGCGCGGGACAGGGGGCGTACGAGCAGTACTTC.

This clone rates as medium-sized. CDR3 region: CASSFGATEAFF. The CDR3 bases are TGTGCCAGCAGCTTCGGAGCAACTGAAGCTTTCTTT. The rearrangement joins TRBV7-2 to TRBJ1-1; D gene uncertain. CDR3 length: 12 amino acids. V gave up 3 bases and J gave up 5 bases, with 7 bases separating them. From germline, CDR1 is SGHTA and CDR2 FQGNSA.

The chain carries TRBV9 and TRBJ2-7, with D perhaps matching TRBD1 (5 bases). V gave up 2 bases and J gave up 6 bases, with 12 bases separating them. Germline CDR1 is SGDLS and CDR2 is YYNGEE. The CDR3 is 13 residues long. The CDR3 is CASSVGSGFEQYF. The CDR3 DNA is TGTGCCAGCAGCGTCGGCTCAGGGTTCGAGCAGTACTTC.

The table lists this clone with a count of one. The V call is TRBV4-3, the J call TRBJ2-2; TRBD1 agrees at 7 bases. Germline V gene data show CDR1 as LGHNA and CDR2 as YSLEER. Trimming took 1 base from V and 3 from J; bases not matched to a gene: 5. This CDR3 is built from 16 residues. Written as DNA, the CDR3 is TGCGCCAGCAGCCAAGTGTGGGACAGTTACACCGGGGAGCTGTTTTTT. Amino acids: CASSQVWDSYTGELFF.

By share of the sample, this clone is medium-sized (0.01 to 0.1%). This chain uses TRBV6-1 with TRBJ2-3, with D possibly matching TRBD1 (7 bases). The germline V and J ends were trimmed by 0 bases and 3 bases, with 13 bases remaining between them. Germline-derived CDR1 and CDR2 are MNHNS and SASEGT. The CDR3 sequence is 16 residues long. DNA for the CDR3: TGTGCCAGCAGTGAAGCGATCCAGGGGGGAACAGATACGCAGTATTTT. This encodes CASSEAIQGGTDTQYF.